This T cell receptor (beta chain) was identified during a study of a mutant IDH1 vaccine in newly diagnosed glioma. At the level of the study: At weeks 1, 3, 5, 7, 11, 15, 19 and 23, patients received a vaccination, eight in all.

The CDR3 runs to 19 residues. The junction had 18 bases not matched to a gene; V was cut back by 10 bases and J by 0 bases. In germline, CDR1 is SEHNR, CDR2 FQNEAQ (reference sequence). General study points: Detectable vaccine-induced immune responses arose in 93.3% of patients.

Repertoires were generated with immunoSEQ multiplex PCR, while TCRdb's copy carries only in-frame clones and drops some. Among under 85,000 clones listed, 85% were seen once. Time point reported: week 23, last vaccination. Vaccinated patients received 300 ug of mutant IDH1 20-mer peptide per dose, with topical imiquimod. New WHO grade 3 or 4 astrocytomas that were IDH1-mutant and ATRX-lost occurred in the donors. In regard to this clone: Its target is unknown.

The chain recombines TRBV7-9 with TRBJ2-3, with 11 bases identical to TRBD2. The sample consisted of PBMCs, taken from a glioma patient whose treatment included an IDH1 peptide vaccine. The sequence derives from a woman aged 45-65 years with glioma. Here the CDR3 reads CANTPTGGTSGASTDTQYF. The CDR3 nucleotides read TGTGCCAACACACCTACAGGGGGGACTAGCGGAGCTAGCACAGATACGCAGTATTTT.